This entry describes one T cell receptor (beta chain). The CDR3 extends over 15 amino acids. The germline CDR1 and CDR2 sequences are MGHDK and SYGVNS. The sample is drawn from a study of T cells expressing NK-cell markers. TCRdb re-called the 5' RACE reads; one entry per CDR3 protein, DNA not given. The listing records around 280,000 distinct CDR3 sequences. The origin of this receptor is a man in his late teens or twenties in good health. The sample consisted of blood T cells: a sorted CD56 or NKG2C T cell subset, CD4+ or CD8+ T cells, or bulk PBMC T cells (not recorded which). This chain links TRBV25-1 with TRBJ2-5; TCRdb indicates TRBD1, and absent DNA this call remains unverified. The CDR3 protein is CASSHRAWYQETQYF.